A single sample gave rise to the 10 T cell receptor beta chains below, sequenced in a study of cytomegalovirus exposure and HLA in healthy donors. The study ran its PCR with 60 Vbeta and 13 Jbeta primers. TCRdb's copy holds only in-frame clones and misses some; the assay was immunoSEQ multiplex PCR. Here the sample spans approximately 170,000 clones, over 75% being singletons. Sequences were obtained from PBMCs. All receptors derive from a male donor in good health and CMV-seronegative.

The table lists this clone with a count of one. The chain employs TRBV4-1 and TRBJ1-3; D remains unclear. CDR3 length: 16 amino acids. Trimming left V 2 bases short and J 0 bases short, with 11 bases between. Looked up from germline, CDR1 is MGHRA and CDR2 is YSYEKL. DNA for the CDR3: TGCGCCAGCAGCCAAAAACCCGGGGACTCTGGAAACACCATATATTTT. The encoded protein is CASSQKPGDSGNTIYF.

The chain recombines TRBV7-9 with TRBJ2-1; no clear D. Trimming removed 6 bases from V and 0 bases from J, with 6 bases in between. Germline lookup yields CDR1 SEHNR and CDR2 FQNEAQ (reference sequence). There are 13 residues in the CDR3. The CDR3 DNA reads TGTGCCAGCAGTTCGAGCTCCTACAATGAGCAGTTCTTC. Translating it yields CASSSSSYNEQFF.

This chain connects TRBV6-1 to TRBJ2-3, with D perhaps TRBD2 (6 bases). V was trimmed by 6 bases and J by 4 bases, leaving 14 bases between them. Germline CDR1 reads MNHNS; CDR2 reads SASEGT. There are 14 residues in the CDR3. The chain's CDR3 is CASSPGDFSDTQYF. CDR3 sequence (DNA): TGTGCCAGCAGCCCGGGGGATTTTTCAGATACGCAGTATTTT.

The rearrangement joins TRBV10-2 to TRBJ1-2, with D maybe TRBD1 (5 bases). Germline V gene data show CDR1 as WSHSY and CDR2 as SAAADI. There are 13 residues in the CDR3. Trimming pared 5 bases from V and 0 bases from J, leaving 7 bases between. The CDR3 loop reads CASSTGANYGYTF. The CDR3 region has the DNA TGCGCCAGCAGTACAGGAGCTAACTATGGCTACACCTTC.

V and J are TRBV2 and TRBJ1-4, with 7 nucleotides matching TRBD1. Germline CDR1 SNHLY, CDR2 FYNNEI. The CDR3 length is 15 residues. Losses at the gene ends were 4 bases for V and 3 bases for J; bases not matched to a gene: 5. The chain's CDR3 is CASSGPGQPNEKLFF. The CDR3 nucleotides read TGTGCCAGCAGTGGGCCGGGACAGCCTAATGAAAAACTGTTTTTT.

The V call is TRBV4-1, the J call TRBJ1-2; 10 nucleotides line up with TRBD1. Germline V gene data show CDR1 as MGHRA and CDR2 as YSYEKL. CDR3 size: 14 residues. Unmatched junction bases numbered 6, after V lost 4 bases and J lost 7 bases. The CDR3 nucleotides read TGCGCCAGCAGCCCTCGGACAGGGGGGGGTGGCTACACCTTC. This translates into CASSPRTGGGGYTF.

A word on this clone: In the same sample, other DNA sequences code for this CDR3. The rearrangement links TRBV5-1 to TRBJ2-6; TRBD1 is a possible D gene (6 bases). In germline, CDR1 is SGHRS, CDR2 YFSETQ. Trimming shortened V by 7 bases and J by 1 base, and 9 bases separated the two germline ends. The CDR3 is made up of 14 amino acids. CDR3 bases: TGCGCCAGCGAACAGGGTTCTGGGGCCAACGTCCTGACTTTC. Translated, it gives CASEQGSGANVLTF.

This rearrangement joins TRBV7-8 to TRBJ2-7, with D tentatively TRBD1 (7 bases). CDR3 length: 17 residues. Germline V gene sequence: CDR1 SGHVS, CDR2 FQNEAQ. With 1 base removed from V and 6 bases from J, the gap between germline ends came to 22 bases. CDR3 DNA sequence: TGTGCCAGCAGCTTAGAGGTGGATTTTTTGCAGGGGGGCGAGCAGTACTTC. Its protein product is CASSLEVDFLQGGEQYF.

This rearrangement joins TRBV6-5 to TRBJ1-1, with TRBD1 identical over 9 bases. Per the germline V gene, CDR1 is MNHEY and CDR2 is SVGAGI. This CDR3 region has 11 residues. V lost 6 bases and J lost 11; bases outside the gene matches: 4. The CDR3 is CASRQGQGAFF. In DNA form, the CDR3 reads TGTGCCAGCAGACAAGGACAGGGGGCTTTCTTT.

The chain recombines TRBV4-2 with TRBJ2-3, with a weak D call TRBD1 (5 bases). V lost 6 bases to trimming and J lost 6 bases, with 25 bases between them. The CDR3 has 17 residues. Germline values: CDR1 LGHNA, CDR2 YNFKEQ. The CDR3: CASSPPLRGPPLDTQYF. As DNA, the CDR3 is TGTGCCAGCAGTCCCCCCCTAAGGGGCCCCCCTTTGGATACGCAGTATTTT.